A selection of T cell receptor beta chains follows, all from one sample in a study of CD8 T cells in ankylosing spondylitis. TCRdb redid the calling of the 5' RACE reads with MiXCR, one entry per CDR3 protein. The sample lists hundreds of thousands of distinct CDR3 sequences, around 24% occurring once. Sequencing input: blood, either unsorted or a sorted T cell fraction (not recorded which). The receptors were sampled from a male donor with ankylosing spondylitis or in good health (not recorded which). Both conserved end residues are trimmed from each CDR3. Fields, in order: J gene, V gene, CDR3 protein.

TRBJ2-7,TRBV6-5,ASSSRDRRSYEQY
TRBJ2-1,TRBV11-2,ASSLDLVAGGPRQF
TRBJ2-2,TRBV12-3/TRBV12-4,ASRLDGLNTGELF
TRBJ1-3,TRBV20-1,SASNPSGNTIY
TRBJ2-2,TRBV7-9,ASSLLASNTGELF
TRBJ2-1,TRBV21-1,ASNDEDEQF
TRBJ2-7,TRBV20-1,SARDRGQYEQY
TRBJ2-5,TRBV20-1,SARKTGTQETQY
TRBJ2-5,TRBV20-1,SARAQGETQY
TRBJ2-5,TRBV7-2,ASRAGQGALETQY
TRBJ2-5,TRBV6-5,ASSYIAGGPQETQY
TRBJ2-7,TRBV20-1,SARMGGTYEQY
TRBJ2-1,TRBV19,ASSSREGGAYNEQF
TRBJ2-1,TRBV9,ASSVEGLAHEQF
TRBJ2-3,TRBV5-5,ASSQPPGEDTQY
TRBJ2-2,TRBV5-1,ASSPVWNTGELF
TRBJ2-6,TRBV6-2/TRBV6-3,AGQTDPSSSGANVLT
TRBJ1-5,TRBV5-1,ASSQAPDQPQH
TRBJ1-2,TRBV4-3,ASSQNSAPGRGYGYT
TRBJ2-2,TRBV7-7,ASSSAGPAMNTGELF
TRBJ2-7,TRBV20-1,SATPGLAYEQY
TRBJ2-1,TRBV10-3,AISESVDSNNEQF
TRBJ2-7,TRBV7-9,ASRAGQGAYEQY
TRBJ2-6,TRBV10-3,AISEAGGANVLT
TRBJ1-5,TRBV12-3/TRBV12-4,ASRDGFYQPQH
TRBJ2-7,TRBV4-2,ASSQDQGEVEQY
TRBJ2-3,TRBV29-1,SVVPPGGRTDTQY
TRBJ2-3,TRBV5-6,ASGLSVADTQY
TRBJ2-4,TRBV20-1,SARSSSDIQY
TRBJ2-7,TRBV27,ASSLSPLLAGDHEQY
TRBJ2-7,TRBV7-3,ASSPLGLARDEQY
TRBJ2-7,TRBV20-1,SAGESGSRTYEQY
TRBJ1-4,TRBV18,ASSPSQDEKLF
TRBJ1-5,TRBV7-2,ASSLGGTGNQPQH
TRBJ2-7,TRBV10-3,AISSNVGSEQY
TRBJ1-2,TRBV15,ATSGSGNLNYGYT
TRBJ2-6,TRBV10-1,ASSDSGANVLT
TRBJ2-7,TRBV6-5,ASSYSFGPAYEQY
TRBJ2-1,TRBV10-3,AISVVGHEQF
TRBJ1-4,TRBV5-1,ASSFEQGANEKLF
TRBJ2-7,TRBV27,ASSLSVLSYEQY
TRBJ2-5,TRBV5-1,ASSYSGVQETQY
TRBJ2-1,TRBV2,ASSLGQSEQF
TRBJ2-3,TRBV25-1,ASRGTSGRASMTTQY
TRBJ1-5,TRBV20-1,SATGVSNQPQH
TRBJ2-3,TRBV7-9,ASSLADTQY
TRBJ2-5,TRBV20-1,SAVVSGSRETQY